Listed below are T cell receptor beta chains from one sample, sequenced in a study of OX40 agonist ivuxolimab in advanced cancers. Profiled with immunoSEQ multiplex PCR; TCRdb holds only in-frame clones, not every one. The data hold about 71,000 clones, with approximately 78% observed a single time. The source material was CD4+ or CD8+ T cells sorted from blood, sampled in a trial of the OX40 agonist ivuxolimab. These receptor sequences come from an adult with an advanced solid tumor such as melanoma, head and neck, liver or kidney cancer. CDR3s include the opening cysteine and the closing phenylalanine or tryptophan.

V	J	CDR3
TRBV7-2	TRBJ1-5	CASSPTTGGGNQPQHF
TRBV5-5	TRBJ2-1	CASSLVFPGTHLGNEQFF
TRBV7-2	TRBJ1-2	CASSLEDGSGGYTF
TRBV10-3	TRBJ2-2	CATRGSTGELFF
TRBV9	TRBJ1-2	CASSVGGTEQLYGYTF
TRBV10-3	TRBJ1-5	CAISGEGFDQPQHF
TRBV2	TRBJ2-1	CASSANGQALYNEQFF
TRBV6-8	TRBJ1-2	CASSYPISRPPNYGYTF
TRBV18	TRBJ2-7	CASSPGTVQAEQYF
TRBV5-1	TRBJ2-2	CASSFPGNTGELFF
TRBV11-2	TRBJ2-5	CASSSAGGQETQYF
TRBV11-3	TRBJ1-5	CASSPTGYNQPQHF
TRBV12-5	TRBJ2-1	CASGLFATGEQFF
TRBV6-1	TRBJ1-1	CASSVIRVDTEAFF
TRBV27	TRBJ1-1	CASSLRESTEAFF
TRBV19	-	CASRSDRSSYNEQFF
TRBV4-2	TRBJ1-2	CASSQDRGQTNPKGYTF
TRBV2	TRBJ2-5	CASSEVQGTQETQYF
TRBV23-1	TRBJ1-3	CASIKDRRPRNTIYF
TRBV5-5	TRBJ2-2	CASSPGRTSQSGELFF
TRBV11-1	TRBJ2-7	CASLGGRGVIYEQYF
TRBV18	TRBJ2-1	CASSPELLRGNDEQFF
TRBV5-4	TRBJ1-3	CASSFTGRGRNTIYF
TRBV5-5	TRBJ1-2	CASSLAPFGGGGYTF
TRBV4-2	TRBJ1-1	CASSQELLGSLAEAFF
TRBV11-3	TRBJ1-5	CASSLGGVNQPQHF
TRBV5-4	TRBJ2-2	CASSLTSGSVVGELFF
TRBV7-2	TRBJ2-7	CASSSYTGNYEQYF
TRBV5-3	TRBJ2-7	CASSPQTELYEQYF
TRBV6-1	TRBJ2-5	CASSETGGGETQYF
TRBV30	TRBJ1-4	CAWSLTREKLFF
TRBV19	TRBJ1-4	CASSIRGEIRKLFF
TRBV4-2	TRBJ2-2	CASSQDGLAIGTGELFF
TRBV18	TRBJ2-7	CASSLAPSGEQYF
TRBV5-5	TRBJ2-7	CASSLDYHNYEQYF
TRBV10-3	TRBJ2-3	CAISGTSGGTDTQYF
TRBV6-5	TRBJ1-2	CASSYSIGGYYGYTF
TRBV10-1	TRBJ1-5	CASSLIGGGSNQPQHF
TRBV6-4	TRBJ1-2	CASSYVQGGNGYTF
TRBV5-5	TRBJ2-1	CASSQRGVIVEQFF
TRBV12-5	TRBJ2-5	CASGLAQIVPAETQYF
TRBV19	TRBJ2-5	CASSIANGAETQYF
TRBV11-2	TRBJ1-4	CASSQRQGNEKLFF
TRBV18	TRBJ2-5	CASSPYRQETQYF
TRBV5-4	TRBJ2-1	CASRRGGVYNEQFF
TRBV5-1	TRBJ2-2	CASSLDYRPGREAGELFF
TRBV2	TRBJ1-2	CASSVPGYTF
TRBV29-1	TRBJ1-1	CSVGQVNTEAFF
TRBV2	TRBJ1-2	CASSLTGGGLNGYTF
TRBV6-1	TRBJ1-2	CASSEGPNYGGYTF
TRBV19	TRBJ1-3	CASSTDYGAGNTIYF
TRBV5-1	TRBJ1-1	CASSLWERDMNTEAFF
TRBV11-3	TRBJ1-2	CASSLVDTNYGYTF
TRBV27	TRBJ2-7	CASSPEGGLGRDYEQYF
TRBV10-2	TRBJ1-5	CASSKDGHPNQPQHF